This TCR beta chain was identified during a study of cytomegalovirus exposure and HLA in healthy donors. Study results and caveats: Reports described diagnosis of cytomegalovirus status by the classifier as highly specific and sensitive. Among TCR sequences, most were rare, though some public TCRs appeared in many donors.

PCR was performed using 60 Vbeta and 13 Jbeta primers. Profiled with immunoSEQ multiplex PCR; TCRdb holds only in-frame clones, not every one. The profile covers fewer than 120,000 clones, with more than 75% appearing a single time and 1.5% to 2% taken by the ten largest. Remarks on this clone: The antigen is undetermined.

Germline CDR1 is MDHEN and CDR2 is SYDVKM. V was trimmed by 5 bases and J by 3 bases, leaving 14 bases between them. The CDR3 has 16 amino acids. The rearrangement uses TRBV28 and TRBJ2-6; D perhaps matches TRBD1 (5 bases). This TCR was sampled from a man aged 35 to 55 in good health and CMV-seronegative. The sample consisted of PBMCs. The CDR3 loop reads CASSELPGLGANVLTF. In nucleotides, the CDR3 is TGTGCCAGCAGTGAACTTCCAGGGCTTGGGGCCAACGTCCTGACTTTC.